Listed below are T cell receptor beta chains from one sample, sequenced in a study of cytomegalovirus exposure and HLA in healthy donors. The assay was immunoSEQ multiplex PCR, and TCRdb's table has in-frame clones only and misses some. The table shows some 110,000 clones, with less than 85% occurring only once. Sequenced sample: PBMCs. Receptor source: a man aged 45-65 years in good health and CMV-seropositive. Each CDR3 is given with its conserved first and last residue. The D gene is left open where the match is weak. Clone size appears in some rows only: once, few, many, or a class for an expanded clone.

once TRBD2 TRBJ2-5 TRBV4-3 CASSQDGRGSGGEETQYF TGCGCCAGCAGCCAAGATGGGCGGGGAAGCGGGGGGGAAGAGACCCAGTACTTC
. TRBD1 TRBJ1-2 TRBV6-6 CASSQGQGRYGYTF TGTGCCAGCAGCCAGGGACAGGGAAGATATGGCTACACCTTC
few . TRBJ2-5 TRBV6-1 CASSRRGGGQETQYF TGTGCCAGCAGTAGACGAGGGGGGGGGCAAGAGACCCAGTACTTC
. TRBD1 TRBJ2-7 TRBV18 CASSPGDSYEQYF TGTGCCAGCTCACCAGGGGACAGCTACGAGCAGTACTTC
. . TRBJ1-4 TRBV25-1 CASSVQGRNEKLFF TGTGCCAGCAGTGTACAGGGAAGGAATGAAAAACTGTTTTTT
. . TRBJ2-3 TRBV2 CASRGIPTRMGTDTQYF TGTGCCAGCAGGGGAATACCTACTAGAATGGGCACAGATACGCAGTATTTT
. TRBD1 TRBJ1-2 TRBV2 CASSQGASGYTF TGTGCCAGCAGCCAGGGGGCGAGTGGCTACACCTTC
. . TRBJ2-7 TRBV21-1 CASSFLPYEQYF TGTGCCAGCAGCTTCCTTCCCTACGAGCAATACTTC
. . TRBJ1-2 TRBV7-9 CASSLVGPGPLGGYTF TGTGCCAGCAGCTTAGTTGGCCCAGGGCCCCTCGGTGGCTACACCTTC
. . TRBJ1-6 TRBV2 CASSDGGAYNSPLHF TGTGCCAGCAGTGACGGAGGGGCGTATAATTCACCCCTCCACTTT
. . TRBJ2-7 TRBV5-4 CASSVAGLYEQYF TGTGCCAGCAGTGTGGCAGGGCTCTACGAGCAGTACTTC
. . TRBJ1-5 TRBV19 CASSIGQPYQPQHF TGTGCCAGTAGTATCGGACAGCCTTATCAGCCCCAGCATTTT
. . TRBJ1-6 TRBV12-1 CASSVHRILQSPLHF TGTGCCAGCAGCGTTCACAGAATCTTGCAATCACCCCTCCACTTT
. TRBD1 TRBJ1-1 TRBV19 CASSTITGEVNTEAFF TGTGCCAGTAGTACCATTACAGGGGAGGTGAACACTGAAGCTTTCTTT
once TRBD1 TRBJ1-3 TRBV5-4 CASSYPGTGNTIHF TGTGCCAGCAGCTACCCCGGGACAGGAAACACCATACATTTT
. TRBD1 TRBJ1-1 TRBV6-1 CASYTRDRGVITAFF TGTGCCAGTTACACCCGGGACAGGGGAGTTATAACGGCTTTCTTT
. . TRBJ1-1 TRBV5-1 CASSYGGAGEAFF TGCGCCAGCAGCTACGGAGGTGCAGGTGAAGCTTTCTTT
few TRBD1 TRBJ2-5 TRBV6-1 CASSEVPVRGETQYF TGTGCCAGCAGTGAAGTACCCGTCAGGGGGGAGACCCAGTACTTC
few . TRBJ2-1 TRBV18 CASSQTGREQFF TGTGCCAGCTCACAGACAGGGAGGGAGCAGTTCTTC
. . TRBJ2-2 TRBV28 CASNLNTGELFF TGTGCCAGCAATCTGAACACCGGGGAGCTGTTTTTT
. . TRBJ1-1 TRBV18 CASSNLNTEAFF TGTGCCAGCTCAAACTTGAACACTGAAGCTTTCTTT
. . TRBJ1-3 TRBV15 CATSGEPTTGNTIYF TGTGCCACCAGCGGGGAGCCCACTACTGGAAACACCATATATTTT
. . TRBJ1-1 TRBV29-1 CSVASGQMNTEAFF TGCAGCGTAGCTTCGGGACAAATGAACACTGAAGCTTTCTTT
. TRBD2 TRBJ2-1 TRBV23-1 CASSHLLAGGSNEQFF TGCGCCAGCAGTCATCTGCTAGCGGGAGGCAGTAATGAGCAGTTCTTC
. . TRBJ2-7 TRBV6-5 CASRTDSSFSYEQYF TGTGCCAGCAGAACGGACAGCAGCTTCTCCTACGAGCAGTACTTC
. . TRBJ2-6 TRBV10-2 CATAGSGANVLTF TGCGCCACCGCGGGTTCTGGGGCCAACGTCCTGACTTTC
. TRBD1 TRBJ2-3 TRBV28 CASIGGTGTDTQYF TGTGCCAGCATAGGCGGGACAGGGACAGATACGCAGTATTTT
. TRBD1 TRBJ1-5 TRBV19 CASRRDRGIVPQHF TGTGCCAGCCGCAGGGACAGGGGTATTGTGCCCCAGCATTTT
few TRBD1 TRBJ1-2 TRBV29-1 CSVMEGAGGYTF TGCAGCGTTATGGAGGGGGCGGGGGGCTACACCTTC
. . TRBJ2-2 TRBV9 CASSEGHTGELFF TGTGCCAGCAGCGAGGGGCACACCGGGGAGCTGTTTTTT
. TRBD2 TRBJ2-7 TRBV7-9 CAGEGEFYEQYF TGTGCCGGGGAGGGAGAGTTTTACGAGCAGTACTTC
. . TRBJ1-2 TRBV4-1 CASSQALDNLFYGYTF TGCGCCAGCAGCCAAGCTTTGGACAACCTATTCTATGGCTACACCTTC
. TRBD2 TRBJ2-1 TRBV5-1 CASSGLAAPYNEQFF TGCGCCAGCAGTGGACTAGCGGCCCCCTACAATGAGCAGTTCTTC
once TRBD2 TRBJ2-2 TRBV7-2 CASSLEAGGMTGELFF TGTGCCAGCAGCTTAGAGGCGGGGGGAATGACCGGGGAGCTGTTTTTT
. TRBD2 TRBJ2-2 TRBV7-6 CASSLKAGDGELFF TGTGCCAGCAGCTTAAAGGCGGGAGACGGGGAGCTGTTTTTT
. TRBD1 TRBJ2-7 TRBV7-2 CASSLVWDRSPASYEQYF TGTGCCAGCAGCTTAGTTTGGGACAGGTCACCGGCTTCCTACGAGCAGTACTTC
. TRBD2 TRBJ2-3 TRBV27 CASTPPGLADPSTDTQYF TGTGCCAGCACCCCCCCCGGGCTAGCGGACCCTAGCACAGATACGCAGTATTTT
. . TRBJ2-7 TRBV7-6 CASSRGTGYEQYF TGTGCCAGCAGCCGGGGGACCGGCTACGAGCAGTACTTC
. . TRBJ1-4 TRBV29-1 CSVARNNEKLFF TGCAGCGTTGCCAGGAATAATGAAAAACTGTTTTTT
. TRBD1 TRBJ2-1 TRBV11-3 CASSARDRDLQFF TGTGCCAGCAGCGCCAGGGACAGGGATCTACAGTTCTTC
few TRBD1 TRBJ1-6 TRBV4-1 CASSPWTGGSSPLHF TGCGCCAGCAGCCCGTGGACAGGGGGTTCTTCACCCCTCCACTTT
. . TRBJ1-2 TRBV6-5 CASSLDDSGGYTF TGTGCCAGCAGTTTAGACGACTCGGGTGGCTACACCTTC
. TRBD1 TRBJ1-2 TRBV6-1 CASSQDRGPTDGYTF TGTGCCAGCTCCCAGGACAGGGGGCCAACGGATGGCTACACCTTC
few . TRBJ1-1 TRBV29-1 CSVVDSRAEAFF TGCAGCGTTGTGGACAGTCGCGCTGAAGCTTTCTTT
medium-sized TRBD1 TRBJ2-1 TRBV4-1 CASSQLTGVNEQFF TGCGCCAGCAGCCAACTTACAGGGGTCAATGAGCAGTTCTTC
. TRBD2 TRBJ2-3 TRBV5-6 CASSSFERGAGTDTQYF TGTGCCAGCAGCTCCTTCGAGCGGGGGGCTGGGACAGATACGCAGTATTTT
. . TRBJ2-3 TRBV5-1 CASSLGWLGDNQYF TGCGCCAGCAGCTTAGGGTGGTTGGGGGACAACCAGTATTTT
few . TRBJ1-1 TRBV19 CASSIAGLWNTEAFF TGTGCCAGTAGTATCGCGGGTCTATGGAACACTGAAGCTTTCTTT
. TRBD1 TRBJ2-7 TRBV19 CASSMRDRGYEQYF TGTGCCAGTAGTATGAGGGACAGGGGTTACGAGCAGTACTTC
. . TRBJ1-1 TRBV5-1 CASSFGPGLDTEAFF TGCGCCAGCAGCTTTGGCCCAGGGCTCGACACTGAAGCTTTCTTT
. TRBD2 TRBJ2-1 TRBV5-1 CASSPGTSGSYNEQFF TGCGCCAGCAGCCCGGGGACTAGCGGATCCTACAATGAGCAGTTCTTC
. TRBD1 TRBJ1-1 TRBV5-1 CASRRTGAMNTEAFF TGCGCCAGCAGGCGGACAGGGGCCATGAACACTGAAGCTTTCTTT
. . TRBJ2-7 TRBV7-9 CASSYDRNEQYF TGTGCCAGCAGCTACGACAGAAACGAGCAGTACTTC
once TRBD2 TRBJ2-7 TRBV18 CASSGGRSSYEQYF TGTGCCAGCTCCGGCGGGAGGAGCTCCTACGAGCAGTACTTC
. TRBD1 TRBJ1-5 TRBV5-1 CASSPGQGWGSNQPQHF TGCGCCAGCAGCCCGGGACAGGGGTGGGGTAGCAATCAGCCCCAGCATTTT